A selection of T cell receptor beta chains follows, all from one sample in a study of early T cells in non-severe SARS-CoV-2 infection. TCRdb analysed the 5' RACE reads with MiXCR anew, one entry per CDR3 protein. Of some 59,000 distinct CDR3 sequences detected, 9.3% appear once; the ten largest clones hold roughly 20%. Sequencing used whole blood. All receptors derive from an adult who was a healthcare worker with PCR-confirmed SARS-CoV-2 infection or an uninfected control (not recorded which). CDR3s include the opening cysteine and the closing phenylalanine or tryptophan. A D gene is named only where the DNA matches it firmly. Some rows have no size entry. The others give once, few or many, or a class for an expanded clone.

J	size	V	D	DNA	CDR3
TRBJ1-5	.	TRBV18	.	TGTGCCAGCTCACCCACTATTGGTGGCAATCAGCCCCAGCATTTT	CASSPTIGGNQPQHF
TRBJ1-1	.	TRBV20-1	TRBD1	TGCAGTGCTACAGACAGGGCCAACACTGAAGCTTTCTTT	CSATDRANTEAFF
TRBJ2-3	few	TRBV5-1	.	TGCGCCAGCAGCTTGCAGACAGTCCCAGATACGCAGTATTTT	CASSLQTVPDTQYF
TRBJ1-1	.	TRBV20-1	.	TGCAGTGCTAGAGTCTGGGGGGCAGGGTCTGGCACTGAAGCTTTCTTT	CSARVWGAGSGTEAFF
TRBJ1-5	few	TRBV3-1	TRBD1	TGTGCCAGCAGCCCGGGACAGATAAATCAGCCCCAGCATTTT	CASSPGQINQPQHF
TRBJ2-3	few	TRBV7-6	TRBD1	TGTGCCAGCAGCGCCCAACAGGGGCGAGGGGATACGCAGTATTTT	CASSAQQGRGDTQYF
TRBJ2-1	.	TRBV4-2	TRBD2	TGTGCCAGCAGCCAAGTTCCGGGACTAGCTTACAATGAGCAGTTCTTC	CASSQVPGLAYNEQFF
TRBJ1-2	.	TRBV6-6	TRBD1	TGTGCCAGCTTGGGACAGGGGGCCCTTATCTATGGCTACACCTTC	CASLGQGALIYGYTF
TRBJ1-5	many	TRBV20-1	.	TGCAGTGCTAGACAGGGCAATCAGCCCCAGCATTTT	CSARQGNQPQHF
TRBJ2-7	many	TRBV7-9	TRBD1	TGTGCCAGCAGCCCCGGGACAGCTTATTCCTACGAGCAGTACTTC	CASSPGTAYSYEQYF
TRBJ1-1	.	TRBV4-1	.	TGCGCCAGCAGCCCGCTTTTGGTGAGGGGGAACACTGAAGCTTTCTTT	CASSPLLVRGNTEAFF
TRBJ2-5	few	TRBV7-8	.	TGTGCCAGCAGCCCCGGCCGGGACGCAACTATGGAGACCCAGTACTTC	CASSPGRDATMETQYF
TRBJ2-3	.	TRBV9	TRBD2	TGTGCCAGCAGCGTCTTAGCGGGGTTAGCCTCTAGCACAGATACGCAGTATTTT	CASSVLAGLASSTDTQYF
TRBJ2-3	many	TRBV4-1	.	TGCGCCAGCAGCCAAGTGGTAGGGGACTGGGGCACAGATACGCAGTATTTT	CASSQVVGDWGTDTQYF
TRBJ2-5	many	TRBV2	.	TGTGCCAGCTGGTCGGGGGAGACCCAGTACTTC	CASWSGETQYF
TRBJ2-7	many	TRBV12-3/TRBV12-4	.	TGTGCCAGCAGTTTTTCTACTTACGAGCAGTACTTC	CASSFSTYEQYF
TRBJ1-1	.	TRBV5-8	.	TGTGCCAGCAGCTTAGGCAGGGGGAACACTGAAGCTTTCTTT	CASSLGRGNTEAFF
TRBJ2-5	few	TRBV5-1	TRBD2	TGCGCCAGCAGCTTACAAGCGGGAGTCCAAGAGACCCAGTACTTC	CASSLQAGVQETQYF
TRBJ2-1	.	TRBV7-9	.	TGTGCCAGCAGTTCCGGCGAGCAGTTCTTC	CASSSGEQFF
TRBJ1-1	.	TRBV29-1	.	TGCAGCGTTGAAGTGAACACTGAAGCTTTCTTT	CSVEVNTEAFF
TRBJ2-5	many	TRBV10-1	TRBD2	TGCGCCAGCAGTGTTGCCGTGGCTAGCGGGAGGAGTAAACAAGAGACCCAGTACTTC	CASSVAVASGRSKQETQYF
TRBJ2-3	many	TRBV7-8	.	TGTGTCAGCAGCGCAGACGGGGGCACAGATACGCAGTATTTT	CVSSADGGTDTQYF
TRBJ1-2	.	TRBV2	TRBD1	TGTGCCGTCCGGGACAGCAACTATGGCTACACCTTC	CAVRDSNYGYTF
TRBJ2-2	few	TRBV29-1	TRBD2	TGCAGCGTCCCGGGACTAGCGGGGGGGCGAACCGGGGAGCTGTTTTTT	CSVPGLAGGRTGELFF
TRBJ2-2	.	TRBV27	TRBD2	TGTGCCAGCAGTATATTGACTAGCGGGGGGCTTCTCGCGAACACCGGGGAGCTGTTTTTT	CASSILTSGGLLANTGELFF
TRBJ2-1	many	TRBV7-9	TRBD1	TGTGCCAGCAGCTTAGGTGGACAGGGGGCTTGGAATGAGCAGTTCTTC	CASSLGGQGAWNEQFF
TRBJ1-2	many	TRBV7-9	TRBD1	TGTGCCAGCAGTTCCGGGGACAGACAACTATCTGGCTACACCTTC	CASSSGDRQLSGYTF
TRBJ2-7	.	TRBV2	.	TGTGCCAGCAGCCATGAGCTCTACGAGCAGTACTTC	CASSHELYEQYF
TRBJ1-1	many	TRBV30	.	TGTGCCTGCAATCCTGGGGGACGTAACACTGAAGCTTTCTTT	CACNPGGRNTEAFF
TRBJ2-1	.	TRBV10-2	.	TGCGCCAGCAGTGCGAGAGCGGCTAGCTCCTACAATGAGCAGTTCTTC	CASSARAASSYNEQFF
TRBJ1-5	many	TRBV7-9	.	TGTGCCAGCAGCTTAGGGGGCTTACAGCCCCAGCATTTT	CASSLGGLQPQHF
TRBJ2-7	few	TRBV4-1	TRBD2	TGCGCCAGCAAGGAGCGGGGGGCAGCGGAGCAGTACTTC	CASKERGAAEQYF
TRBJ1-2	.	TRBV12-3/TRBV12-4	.	TGTGCCAGCAGCCCCGGACACCCAGCTAACTATGGCTACACCTTC	CASSPGHPANYGYTF
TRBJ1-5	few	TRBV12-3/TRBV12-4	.	TGTGCCAGCAGTTACACCCTTTGGGTTGCTCAGCCCCAGCATTTT	CASSYTLWVAQPQHF
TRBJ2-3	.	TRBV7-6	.	TGTGCCAGCAGCCGCAACGAAGATACGCAGTATTTT	CASSRNEDTQYF
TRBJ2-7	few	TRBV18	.	TGTGCCAGCTCACCGACAAGTCTCTACGAGCAGTACTTC	CASSPTSLYEQYF
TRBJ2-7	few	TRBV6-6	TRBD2	TGTGCCAGCAGTGACGGACTAGCGGGAGCCGCTTTGTACGAGCAGTACTTC	CASSDGLAGAALYEQYF
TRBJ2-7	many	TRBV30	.	TGTGCCTGGAGCAGGGGTTCCTACGAGCAGTACTTC	CAWSRGSYEQYF
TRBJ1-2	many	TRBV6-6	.	TGTGCCAGCAGAACCTCCTCAGGGAATGGCTACACCTTC	CASRTSSGNGYTF
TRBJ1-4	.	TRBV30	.	TGTGCCTGGAAGCCCAGTTGGAATGAAAAACTGTTTTTT	CAWKPSWNEKLFF
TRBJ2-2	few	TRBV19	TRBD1	TGTGCCAGTAACCCCGGGACAGGGCGCGACACCGGGGAGCTGTTTTTT	CASNPGTGRDTGELFF
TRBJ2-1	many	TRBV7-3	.	TGTGCCAGCAGCTTATTCCCGGGGGGCGCCTACAATGAGCAGTTCTTC	CASSLFPGGAYNEQFF